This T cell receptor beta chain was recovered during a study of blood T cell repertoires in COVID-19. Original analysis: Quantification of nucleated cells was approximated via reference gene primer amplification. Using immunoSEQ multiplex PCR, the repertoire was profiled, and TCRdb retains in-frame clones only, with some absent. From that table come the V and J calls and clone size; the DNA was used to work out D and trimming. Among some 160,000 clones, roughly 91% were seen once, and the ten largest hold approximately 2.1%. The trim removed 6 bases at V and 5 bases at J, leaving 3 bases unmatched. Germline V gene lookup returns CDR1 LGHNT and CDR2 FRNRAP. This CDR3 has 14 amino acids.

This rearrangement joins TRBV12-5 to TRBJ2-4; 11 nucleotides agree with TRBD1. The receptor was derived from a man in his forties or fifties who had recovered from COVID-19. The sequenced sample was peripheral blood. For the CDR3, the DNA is TGTGCTAGTGGGAAGGGACAGGGGGAAAACATTCAGTACTTC. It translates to CASGKGQGENIQYF.